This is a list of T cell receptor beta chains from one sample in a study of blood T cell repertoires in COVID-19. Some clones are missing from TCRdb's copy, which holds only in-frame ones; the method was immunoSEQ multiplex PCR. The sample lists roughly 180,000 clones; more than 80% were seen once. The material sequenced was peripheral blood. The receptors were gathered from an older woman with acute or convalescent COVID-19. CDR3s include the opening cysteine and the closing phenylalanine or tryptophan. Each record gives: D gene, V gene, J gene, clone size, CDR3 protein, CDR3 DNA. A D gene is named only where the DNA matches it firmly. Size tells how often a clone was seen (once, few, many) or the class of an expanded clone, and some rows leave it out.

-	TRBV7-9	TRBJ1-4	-	CASSLREVGEKLFF	TGTGCCAGCAGCTTACGGGAGGTCGGTGAAAAACTGTTTTTT
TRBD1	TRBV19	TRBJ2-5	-	CASSRDSQETQYF	TGTGCCAGTAGTAGGGACAGTCAAGAGACCCAGTACTTC
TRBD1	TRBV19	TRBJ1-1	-	CASTLDRAGEAFF	TGTGCCAGTACCCTGGACAGGGCGGGTGAAGCTTTCTTT
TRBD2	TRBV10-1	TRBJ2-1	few	CASSDGLAGGDEQFF	TGCGCCAGCAGTGACGGGCTAGCGGGAGGTGATGAGCAGTTCTTC
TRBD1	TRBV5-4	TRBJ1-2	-	CASTSTGDYGYTF	TGTGCCAGCACCTCTACAGGGGACTATGGCTACACCTTC
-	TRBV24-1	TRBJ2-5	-	CATSDSRTARGQLDF	TGTGCCACCAGTGACTCGAGAACCGCCCGCGGACAGTTGGACTTC
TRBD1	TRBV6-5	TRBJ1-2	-	CASSLTGDYGYTF	TGTGCCAGCAGTTTGACAGGGGACTATGGCTACACCTTC
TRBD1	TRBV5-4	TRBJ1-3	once	CASSQDRGTGNTIYF	TGTGCCAGCAGCCAAGACAGGGGAACAGGAAACACCATATATTTT
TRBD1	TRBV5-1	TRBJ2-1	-	CASSSGTGVYNEQFF	TGCGCCAGCAGCTCCGGGACAGGGGTCTACAATGAGCAGTTCTTC
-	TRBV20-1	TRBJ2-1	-	CSASDGSENEQFF	TGCAGTGCTAGTGACGGGTCCGAGAATGAGCAGTTCTTC
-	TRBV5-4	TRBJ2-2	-	CASSFGGIGELFF	TGTGCCAGCAGCTTTGGCGGGATCGGGGAGCTGTTTTTT
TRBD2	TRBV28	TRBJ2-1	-	CASSSPGTSGLGEQFF	TGTGCCAGCAGTTCCCCCGGGACTAGCGGGTTAGGTGAGCAGTTCTTC
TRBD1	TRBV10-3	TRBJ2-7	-	CAISTDRGSSYEQYF	TGTGCCATCAGTACGGACAGGGGGTCGTCCTACGAGCAGTACTTC
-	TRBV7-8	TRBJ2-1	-	CASSLDAGITYNEQFF	TGTGCCAGCAGCTTAGATGCGGGAATCACCTACAATGAGCAGTTCTTC
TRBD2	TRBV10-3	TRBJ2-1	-	CATTPRGAGGWFF	TGTGCCACCACTCCCCGGGGGGCGGGAGGATGGTTCTTC
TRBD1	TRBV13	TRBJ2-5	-	CASSLVQGAQTQYF	TGTGCCAGCAGCTTAGTACAGGGGGCACAGACCCAGTACTTC